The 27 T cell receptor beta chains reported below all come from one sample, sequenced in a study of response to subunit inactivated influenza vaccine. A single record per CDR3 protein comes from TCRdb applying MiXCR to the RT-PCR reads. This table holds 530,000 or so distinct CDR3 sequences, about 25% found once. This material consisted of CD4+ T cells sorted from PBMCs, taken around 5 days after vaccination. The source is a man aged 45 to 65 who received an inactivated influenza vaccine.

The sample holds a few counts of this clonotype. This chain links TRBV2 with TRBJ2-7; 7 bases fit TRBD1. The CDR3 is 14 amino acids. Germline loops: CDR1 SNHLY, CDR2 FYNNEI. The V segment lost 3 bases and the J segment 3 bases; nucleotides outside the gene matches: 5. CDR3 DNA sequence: TGTGCCAGCAGTGAGAAGACAGGGTTCTACGAGCAGTACTTC. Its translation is CASSEKTGFYEQYF.

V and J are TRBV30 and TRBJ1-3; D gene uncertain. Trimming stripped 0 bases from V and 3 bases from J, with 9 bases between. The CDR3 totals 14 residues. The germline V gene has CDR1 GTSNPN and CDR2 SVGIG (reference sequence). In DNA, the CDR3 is TGTGCCTGGAGTGTATCTGGAGGTGGAAACACCATATATTTT. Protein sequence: CAWSVSGGGNTIYF.

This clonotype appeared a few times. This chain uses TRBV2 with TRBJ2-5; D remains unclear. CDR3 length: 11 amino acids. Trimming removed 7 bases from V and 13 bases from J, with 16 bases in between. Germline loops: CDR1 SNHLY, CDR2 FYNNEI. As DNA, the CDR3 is TGTGCCAGCACCAAATCGGGCAGTCCGTACTTC. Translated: CASTKSGSPYF.

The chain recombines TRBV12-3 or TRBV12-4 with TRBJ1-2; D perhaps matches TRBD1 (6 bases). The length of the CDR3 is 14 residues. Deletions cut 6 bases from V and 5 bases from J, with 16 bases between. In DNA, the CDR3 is TGTGCCAGCAGCCCCACAGGGAGGAGGTATGGCTACACCTTC. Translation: CASSPTGRRYGYTF.

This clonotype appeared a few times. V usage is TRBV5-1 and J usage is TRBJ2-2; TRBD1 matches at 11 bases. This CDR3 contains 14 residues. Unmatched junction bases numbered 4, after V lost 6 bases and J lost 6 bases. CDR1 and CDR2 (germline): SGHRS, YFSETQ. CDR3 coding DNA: TGCGCCAGCACCGGACAGGGGGCTTCCGGGGAGCTGTTTTTT. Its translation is CASTGQGASGELFF.

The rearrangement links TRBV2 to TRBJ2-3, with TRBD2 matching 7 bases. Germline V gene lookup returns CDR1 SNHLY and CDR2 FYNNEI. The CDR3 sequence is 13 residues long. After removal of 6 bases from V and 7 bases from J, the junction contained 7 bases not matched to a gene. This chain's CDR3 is CASSGLVGNTQYF. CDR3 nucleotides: TGTGCCAGCAGCGGACTAGTCGGGAATACGCAGTATTTT.

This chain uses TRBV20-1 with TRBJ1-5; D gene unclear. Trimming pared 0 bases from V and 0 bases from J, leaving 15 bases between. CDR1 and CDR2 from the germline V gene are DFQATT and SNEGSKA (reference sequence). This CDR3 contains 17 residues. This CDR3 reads CSAREDRVPYSNQPQHF. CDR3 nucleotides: TGCAGTGCTAGAGAAGACCGAGTACCTTATAGCAATCAGCCCCAGCATTTT.

The CDR3 region is CASSQVAGRVEWAFF. The CDR3 coding sequence is TGCGCCAGCAGCCAAGTCGCAGGAAGGGTTGAGTGGGCTTTCTTT. The chain couples TRBV4-1 to TRBJ1-1; no clear D. Germline V gene lookup returns CDR1 MGHRA and CDR2 YSYEKL. The CDR3 length is 15 residues. V gave up 1 base and J gave up 11 bases, with 20 bases separating them.

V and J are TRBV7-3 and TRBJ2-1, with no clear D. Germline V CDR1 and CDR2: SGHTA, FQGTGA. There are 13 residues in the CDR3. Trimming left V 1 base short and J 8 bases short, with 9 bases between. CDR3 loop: CASSLRSGDEQFF. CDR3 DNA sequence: TGTGCCAGCAGCTTAAGGTCTGGTGATGAGCAGTTCTTC.

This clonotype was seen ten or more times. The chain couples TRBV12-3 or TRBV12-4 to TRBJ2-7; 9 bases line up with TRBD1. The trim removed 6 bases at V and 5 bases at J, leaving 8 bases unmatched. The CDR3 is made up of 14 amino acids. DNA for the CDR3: TGTGCCAGCAGGGCCGGGACAGGGACCAACGAGCAGTACTTC. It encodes CASRAGTGTNEQYF.

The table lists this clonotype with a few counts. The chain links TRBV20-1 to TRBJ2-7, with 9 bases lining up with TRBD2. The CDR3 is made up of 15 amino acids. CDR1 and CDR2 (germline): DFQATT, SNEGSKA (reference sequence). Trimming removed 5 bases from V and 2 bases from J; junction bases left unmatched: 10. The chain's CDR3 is CSALRLAAVPYEQYF. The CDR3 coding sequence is TGCAGTGCTCTAAGACTAGCGGCGGTTCCCTACGAGCAGTACTTC.

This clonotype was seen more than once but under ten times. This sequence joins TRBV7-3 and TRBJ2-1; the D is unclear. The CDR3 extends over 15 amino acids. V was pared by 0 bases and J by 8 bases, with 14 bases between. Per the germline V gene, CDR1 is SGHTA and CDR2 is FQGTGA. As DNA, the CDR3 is TGTGCCAGCAGCTTAACCGCCCAGGTGCCGGATGAGCAGTTCTTC. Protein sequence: CASSLTAQVPDEQFF. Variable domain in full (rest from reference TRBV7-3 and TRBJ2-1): GAGVSQTPSNKVTEKGKYVELRCDPISGHTALYWYRQSLGQGPEFLIYFQGTGAADDSGLPNDRFFAVRPEGSVSTLKIQRTERGDSAVYLCASSLTAQVPDEQFFGPGTRLTVL.

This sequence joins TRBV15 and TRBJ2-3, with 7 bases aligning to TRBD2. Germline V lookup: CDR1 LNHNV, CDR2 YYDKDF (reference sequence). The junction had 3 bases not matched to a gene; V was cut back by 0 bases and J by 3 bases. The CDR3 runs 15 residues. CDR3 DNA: TGTGCCACCAGCAGAGATTCTAGCGGAACAGATACGCAGTATTTT. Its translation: CATSRDSSGTDTQYF.

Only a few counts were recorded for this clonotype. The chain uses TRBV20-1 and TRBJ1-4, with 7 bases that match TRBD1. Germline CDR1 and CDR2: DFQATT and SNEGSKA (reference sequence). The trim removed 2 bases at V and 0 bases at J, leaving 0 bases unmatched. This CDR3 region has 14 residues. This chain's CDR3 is CSARTGATNEKLFF. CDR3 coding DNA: TGCAGTGCTAGAACAGGGGCAACTAATGAAAAACTGTTTTTT.

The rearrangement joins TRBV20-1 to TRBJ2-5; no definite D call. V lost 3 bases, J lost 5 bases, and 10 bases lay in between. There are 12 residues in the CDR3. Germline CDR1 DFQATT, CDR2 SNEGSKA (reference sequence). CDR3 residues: CSARLARETQYF. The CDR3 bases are TGCAGTGCTAGGCTTGCCAGGGAGACCCAGTACTTC.

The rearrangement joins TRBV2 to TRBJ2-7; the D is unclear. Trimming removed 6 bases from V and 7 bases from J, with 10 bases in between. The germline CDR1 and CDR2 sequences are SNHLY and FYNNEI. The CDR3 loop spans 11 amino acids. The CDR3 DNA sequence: TGTGCCAGCAGCCCGTACTGGGAGCAGTACTTC. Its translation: CASSPYWEQYF.

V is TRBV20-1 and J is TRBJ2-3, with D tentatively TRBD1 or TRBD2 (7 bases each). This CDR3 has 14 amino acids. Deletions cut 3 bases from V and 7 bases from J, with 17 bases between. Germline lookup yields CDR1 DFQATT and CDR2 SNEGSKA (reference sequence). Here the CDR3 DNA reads TGCAGTGCTAGCGTCAGGGGGGGCCAAAATACGCAGTATTTT. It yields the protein CSASVRGGQNTQYF.

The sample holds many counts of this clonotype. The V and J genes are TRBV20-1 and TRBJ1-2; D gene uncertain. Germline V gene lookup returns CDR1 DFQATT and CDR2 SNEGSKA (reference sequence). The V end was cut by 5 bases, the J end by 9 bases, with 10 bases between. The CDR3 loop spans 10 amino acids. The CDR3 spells CSAPVGSYTF. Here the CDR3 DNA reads TGCAGTGCTCCCGTAGGGAGCTACACCTTC.

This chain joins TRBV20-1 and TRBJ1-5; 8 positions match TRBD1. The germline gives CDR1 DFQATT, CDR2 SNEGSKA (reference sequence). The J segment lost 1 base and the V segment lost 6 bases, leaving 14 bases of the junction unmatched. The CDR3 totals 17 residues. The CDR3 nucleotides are TGCAGTGCCAGACGTATTTCAGGGGGCGTGAGCAATCAGCCCCAGCATTTT. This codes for CSARRISGGVSNQPQHF.

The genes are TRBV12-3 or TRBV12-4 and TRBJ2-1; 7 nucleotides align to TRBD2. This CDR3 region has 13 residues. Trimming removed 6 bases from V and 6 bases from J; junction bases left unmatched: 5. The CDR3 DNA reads TGTGCCAGCAGGAGGACTAGTACCAATGAGCAGTTCTTC. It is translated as CASRRTSTNEQFF.

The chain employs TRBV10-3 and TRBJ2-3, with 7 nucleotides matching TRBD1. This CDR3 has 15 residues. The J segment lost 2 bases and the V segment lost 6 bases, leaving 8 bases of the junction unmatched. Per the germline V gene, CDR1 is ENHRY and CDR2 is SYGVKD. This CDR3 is CAISARQGHTDTQYF. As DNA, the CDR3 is TGTGCCATCAGCGCAAGACAGGGACACACAGATACGCAGTATTTT.

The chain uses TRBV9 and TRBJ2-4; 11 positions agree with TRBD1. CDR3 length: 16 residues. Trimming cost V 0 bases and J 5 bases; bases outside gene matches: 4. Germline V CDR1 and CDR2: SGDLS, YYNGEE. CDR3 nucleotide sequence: TGTGCCAGCAGCGTAGGGACAGGGGGCTGGCAAAACATTCAGTACTTC. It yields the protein CASSVGTGGWQNIQYF.

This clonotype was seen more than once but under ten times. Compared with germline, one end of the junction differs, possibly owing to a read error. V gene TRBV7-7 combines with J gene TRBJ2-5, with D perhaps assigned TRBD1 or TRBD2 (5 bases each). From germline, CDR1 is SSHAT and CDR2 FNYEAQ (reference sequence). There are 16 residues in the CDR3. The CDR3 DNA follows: TGTGCTAGCAGCTTAGGTAGGGGACGGCACCAAGAGACCCAGTACTTC. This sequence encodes CASSLGRGRHQETQYF.

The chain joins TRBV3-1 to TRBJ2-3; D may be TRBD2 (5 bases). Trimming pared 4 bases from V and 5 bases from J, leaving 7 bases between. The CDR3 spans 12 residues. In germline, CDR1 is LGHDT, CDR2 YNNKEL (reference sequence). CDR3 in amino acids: CASSRGLDTQYF. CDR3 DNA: TGTGCCAGCAGCCGTGGACTAGATACGCAGTATTTT.

The CDR3 is CASSPDGARETQYF. CDR3 coding DNA: TGCGCCAGCAGCCCGGACGGGGCCCGGGAGACCCAGTACTTC. The gene calls are TRBV5-1 and TRBJ2-5, with D perhaps TRBD1 or TRBD2 (5 bases each). Germline V lookup: CDR1 SGHRS, CDR2 YFSETQ. The CDR3 extends over 14 amino acids. Trimming cost V 4 bases and J 5 bases, with 15 bases left between them.

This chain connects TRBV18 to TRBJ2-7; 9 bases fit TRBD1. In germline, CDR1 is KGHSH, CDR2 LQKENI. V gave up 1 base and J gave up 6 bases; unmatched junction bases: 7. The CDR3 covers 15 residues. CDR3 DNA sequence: TGTGCCAGCTCACCACTTTCCGGGACAGGGACCGAGCAGTACTTC. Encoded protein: CASSPLSGTGTEQYF.

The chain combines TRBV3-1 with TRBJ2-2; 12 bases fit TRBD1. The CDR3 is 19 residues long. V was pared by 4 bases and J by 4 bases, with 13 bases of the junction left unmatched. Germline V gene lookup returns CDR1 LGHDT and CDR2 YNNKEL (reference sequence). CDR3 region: CASSPQPPGQGASTGELFF. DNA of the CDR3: TGTGCCAGCAGCCCTCAACCCCCGGGACAGGGGGCATCCACCGGGGAGCTGTTTTTT.